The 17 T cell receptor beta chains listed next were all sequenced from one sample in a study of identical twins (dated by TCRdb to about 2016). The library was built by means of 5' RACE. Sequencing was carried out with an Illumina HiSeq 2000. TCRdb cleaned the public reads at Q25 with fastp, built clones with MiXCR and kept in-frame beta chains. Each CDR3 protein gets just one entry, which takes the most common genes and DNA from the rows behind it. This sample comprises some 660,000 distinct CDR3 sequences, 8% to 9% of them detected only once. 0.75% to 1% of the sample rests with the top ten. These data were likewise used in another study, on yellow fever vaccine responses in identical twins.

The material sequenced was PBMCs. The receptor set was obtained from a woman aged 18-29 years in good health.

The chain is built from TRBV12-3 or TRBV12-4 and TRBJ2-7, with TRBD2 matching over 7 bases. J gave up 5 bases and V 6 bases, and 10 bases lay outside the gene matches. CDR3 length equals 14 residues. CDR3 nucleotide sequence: TGTGCCAGCAGCCCAGCCGGGAGGTCCCACGAGCAGTACTTC. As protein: CASSPAGRSHEQYF.

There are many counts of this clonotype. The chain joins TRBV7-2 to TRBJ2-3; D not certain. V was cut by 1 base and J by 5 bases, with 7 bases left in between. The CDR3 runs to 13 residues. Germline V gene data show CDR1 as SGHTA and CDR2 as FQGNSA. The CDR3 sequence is CASSLVSGDTQYF. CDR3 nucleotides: TGTGCCAGCAGCTTAGTCTCAGGAGATACGCAGTATTTT.

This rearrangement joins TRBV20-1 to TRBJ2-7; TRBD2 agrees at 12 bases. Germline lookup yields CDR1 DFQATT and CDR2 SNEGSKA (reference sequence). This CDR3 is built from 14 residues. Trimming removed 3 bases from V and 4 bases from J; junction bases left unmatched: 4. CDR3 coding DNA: TGCAGTGCTAGGGGCCTAGCGGGAGGGTACGAGCAGTACTTC. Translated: CSARGLAGGYEQYF.

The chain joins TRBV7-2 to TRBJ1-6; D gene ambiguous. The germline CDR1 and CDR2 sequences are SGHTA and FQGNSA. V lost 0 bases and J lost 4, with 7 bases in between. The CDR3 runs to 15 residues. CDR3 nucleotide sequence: TGTGCCAGCAGCTTAGCGGGCGGTTATAATTCACCCCTCCACTTT. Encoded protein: CASSLAGGYNSPLHF.

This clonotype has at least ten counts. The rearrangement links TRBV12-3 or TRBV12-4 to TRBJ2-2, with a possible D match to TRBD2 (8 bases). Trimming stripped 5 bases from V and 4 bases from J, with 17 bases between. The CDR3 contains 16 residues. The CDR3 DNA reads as TGTGCCAGCAGTCCTCGGGGGGGACAGACCACCGGGGAGCTGTTTTTT. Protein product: CASSPRGGQTTGELFF.

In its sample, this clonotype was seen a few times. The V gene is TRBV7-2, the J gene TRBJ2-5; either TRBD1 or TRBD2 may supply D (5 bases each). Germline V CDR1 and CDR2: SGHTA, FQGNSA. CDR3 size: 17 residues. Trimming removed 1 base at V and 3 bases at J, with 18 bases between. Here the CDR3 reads CASSLVVWGRLEETQYF. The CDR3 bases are TGTGCCAGCAGCTTAGTCGTTTGGGGACGGCTGGAAGAGACCCAGTACTTC.

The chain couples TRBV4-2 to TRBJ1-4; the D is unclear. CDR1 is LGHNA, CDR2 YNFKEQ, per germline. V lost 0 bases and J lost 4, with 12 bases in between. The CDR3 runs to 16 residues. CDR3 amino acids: CASSQDVRSNNEKLFF. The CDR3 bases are TGTGCCAGCAGCCAAGATGTACGGTCTAATAATGAAAAACTGTTTTTT.

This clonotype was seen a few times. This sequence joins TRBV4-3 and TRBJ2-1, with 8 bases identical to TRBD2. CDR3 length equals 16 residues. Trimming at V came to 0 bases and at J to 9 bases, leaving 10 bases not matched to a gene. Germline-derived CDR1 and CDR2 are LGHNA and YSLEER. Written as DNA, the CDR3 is TGCGCCAGCAGCCAAGACATAGAGCGGGAGTTTAGTGAGCAGTTCTTC. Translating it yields CASSQDIEREFSEQFF.

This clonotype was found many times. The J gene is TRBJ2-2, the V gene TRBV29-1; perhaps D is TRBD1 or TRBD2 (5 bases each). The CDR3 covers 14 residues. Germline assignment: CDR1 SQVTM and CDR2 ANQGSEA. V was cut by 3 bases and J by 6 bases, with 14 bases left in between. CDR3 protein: CSVDGERGPGELFF. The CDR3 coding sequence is TGCAGCGTTGACGGAGAGAGGGGCCCCGGGGAGCTGTTTTTT.

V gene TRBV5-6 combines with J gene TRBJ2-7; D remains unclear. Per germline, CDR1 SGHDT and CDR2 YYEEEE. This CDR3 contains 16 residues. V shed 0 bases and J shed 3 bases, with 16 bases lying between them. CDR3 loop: CASSLVGLTPDYEQYF. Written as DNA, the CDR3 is TGTGCCAGCAGCTTGGTAGGTCTGACACCAGACTACGAGCAGTACTTC. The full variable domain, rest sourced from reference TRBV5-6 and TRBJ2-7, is DAGVTQSPTHLIKTRGQQVTLRCSPKSGHDTVSWYQQALGQGPQFIFQYYEEEERQRGNFPDRFSGHQFPNYSSELNVNALLLGDSALYLCASSLVGLTPDYEQYFGPGTRLTVT.

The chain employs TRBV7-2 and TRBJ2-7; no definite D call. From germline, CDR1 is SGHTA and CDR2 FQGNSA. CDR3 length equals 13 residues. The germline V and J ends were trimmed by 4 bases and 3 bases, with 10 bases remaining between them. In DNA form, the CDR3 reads TGTGCCAGCAGCTCCACCCGACTCTACGAGCAGTACTTC. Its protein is CASSSTRLYEQYF.

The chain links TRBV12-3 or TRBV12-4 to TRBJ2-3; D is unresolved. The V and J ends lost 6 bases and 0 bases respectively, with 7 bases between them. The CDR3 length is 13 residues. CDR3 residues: CASRNDSTDTQYF. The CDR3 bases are TGTGCCAGCAGGAACGACAGCACAGATACGCAGTATTTT.

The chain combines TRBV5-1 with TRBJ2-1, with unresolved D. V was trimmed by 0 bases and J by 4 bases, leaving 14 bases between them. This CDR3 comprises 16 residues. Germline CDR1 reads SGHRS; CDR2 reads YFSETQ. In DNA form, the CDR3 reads TGCGCCAGCAGCTTGGCCATGGGCCAGCCATACAATGAGCAGTTCTTC. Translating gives CASSLAMGQPYNEQFF.

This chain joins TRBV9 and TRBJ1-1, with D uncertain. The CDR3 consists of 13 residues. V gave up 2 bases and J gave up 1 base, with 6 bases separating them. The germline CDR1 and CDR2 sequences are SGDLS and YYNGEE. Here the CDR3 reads CASSVHENTEAFF. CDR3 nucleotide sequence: TGTGCCAGCAGCGTTCACGAGAACACTGAAGCTTTCTTT.

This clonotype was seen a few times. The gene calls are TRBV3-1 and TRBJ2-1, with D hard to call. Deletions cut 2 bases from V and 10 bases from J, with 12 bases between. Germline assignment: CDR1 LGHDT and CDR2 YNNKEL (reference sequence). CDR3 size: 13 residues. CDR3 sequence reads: CASSQSRTSEQFF. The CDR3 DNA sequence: TGTGCCAGCAGCCAATCCAGGACCTCCGAGCAGTTCTTC.

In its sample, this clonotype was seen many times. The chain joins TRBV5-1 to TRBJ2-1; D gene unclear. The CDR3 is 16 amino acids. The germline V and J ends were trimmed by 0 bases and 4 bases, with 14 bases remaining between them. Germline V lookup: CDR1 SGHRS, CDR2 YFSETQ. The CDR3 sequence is CASSLGVSTIYNEQFF. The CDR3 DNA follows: TGCGCCAGCAGCTTGGGAGTCAGTACGATTTACAATGAGCAGTTCTTC.

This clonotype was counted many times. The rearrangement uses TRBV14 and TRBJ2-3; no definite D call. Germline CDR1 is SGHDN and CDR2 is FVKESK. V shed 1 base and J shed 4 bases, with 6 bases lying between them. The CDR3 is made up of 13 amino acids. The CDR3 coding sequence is TGTGCCAGCAGCCAAGGGCATCCAGATACGCAGTATTTT. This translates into CASSQGHPDTQYF. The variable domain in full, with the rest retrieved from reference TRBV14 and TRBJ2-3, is EAGVTQFPSHSVIEKGQTVTLRCDPISGHDNLYWYRRVMGKEIKFLLHFVKESKQDESGMPNNRFLAERTGGTYSTLKVQPAELEDSGVYFCASSQGHPDTQYFGPGTRLTVL.